The following is a T cell receptor (beta chain) sequence with its context. This clonotype came up a few times. Its antigen is currently not known. No much larger clone is present one base from it, and per-base qualities are unavailable. This sample's time point label indicates: patch test 2, 6 weeks after DPC sensitization. The label giving this sample's treatment or condition can be read as: therapeutic diphenylcyclopropenone sensitization with weekly scalp DPC. Blood at each patch-test visit was drawn before the patch test was applied. Eligible patients were aged 18 to 70, diagnosed with alopecia, deemed suitable for DPC therapy, and excluded if pregnant. Unfractionated whole blood was collected in Tempus Blood RNA tubes, and total RNA was extracted from that blood. This sample is part of a study of human T cells and chemical hapten exposure (dated by TCRdb to about 2021). Concerning the study at large: For sensitization, 2% DPC in acetone was applied to a 2 cm by 2 cm area of upper inner arm skin. Throughout the study period of roughly 24 weeks, patients also received therapeutic DPC doses to the scalp every week. Patch testing on the upper back used Finn chambers containing 0.01% DPC, with scoring done after 6 days according to International Contact Dermatitis Research Group standards. Most of the patients in the cohort were female, and the cohort covered alopecia areata with under or over 50% scalp involvement, alopecia totalis and alopecia universalis. Libraries were pooled for sequencing, and variation in per-sample TCR yields was attributed mainly to small differences in library volumes within the pool. In alopecia patients, the study followed how the peripheral blood TCR repertoire changed in vivo over primary and secondary sensitization to diphenylcyclopropenone (DPC), a hapten. Blood samples were taken from patients before sensitization (week 0) and at 2, 6 and about 24 weeks after DPC sensitization. Blood for TCR sequencing was provided by twenty-nine alopecia patients at one to four time points (pre-sensitization, 2, 6 and 24 weeks). What the study reported, not specific to this receptor: Compared with pre-sensitization or healthy control sets, expanded TCRs formed significantly more large CDR3 similarity clusters, which is consistent with antigen-driven responses. All patients had alopecia, a presumed autoimmune disease, so their immune response might differ from that of healthy individuals. Repeated subsampling changed both the strength of the expansion versus patch-test correlation and the threshold at which that correlation became significant. No change with DPC sensitization was found in the number of TCRs above 1 in 1000 frequency, and no evidence of global repertoire structure alterations was found. Patch test score was positively correlated with the number of PT1 expanded TCRs, with significance at thresholds 8, 16 and 32 but not at 4.

Looking up the germline V gene yields CDR1 MDHEN and CDR2 SYDVKM. Cut back by 6 bases and 6 bases, the V and J ends lie 12 bases apart. CDR3 length: 12 amino acids, cysteine to phenylalanine. Only the CDR3 part of the read is kept: 36 bases, read in frame from the first base. Preparation of the library involved RACE. Sequencing instrument: NextSeq 500. During library preparation, unique molecular identifiers were attached to individual cDNA molecules so that TCRs could be counted in a quantitative, reproducible way. Both TCR alpha and TCR beta chains were sequenced from each blood RNA sample. Concerning the study's data processing: A median of approximately 96,000 TCRs per sample was observed, with a range of roughly 20,000 to 700,000. The Decombinator software suite was used to annotate V, J and CDR3 in the TCR reads. To make PS versus PT1 abundance plots, every sample was subsampled to the same number of TCRs (28,000). Expanded TCRs were defined as absent before sensitization and observed at least eight times at the 2-week time point. The public reads were run again by TCRdb, first through fastp at Q25 and then through MiXCR, and only productive beta chains were kept. Each entry merges the rows of one CDR3 protein and shows their most common DNA and genes. The V and J calls, along with clone size, are taken from TCRdb and not from the paper's own processing. Here the sample has 84,000 or so distinct CDR3 sequences; about 9.4% occur a single time. Of the sample, around 2.5% is held by the ten largest clones.

This sample comprised whole blood, obtained in connection with sensitization to the hapten diphenylcyclopropenone (DPC). The V gene is TRBV28 and the J gene is TRBJ2-7; the D segment could be TRBD2, given 6 matching bases. The clonotype comes from a young woman with alopecia areata. Some clones in this sample may be carry-over from other donors' samples. The DNA reads TGTGCCAGCAGGGAGGGTGTCCGCGAGCAGTACTTC. This codes for CASREGVREQYF.